The entry that follows covers one T cell receptor beta chain sequence. Its binding antigen is unknown. An end of the junction differs from the germline gene, which may be a read error. CDR1 SGHDN and CDR2 FVKESK are derived from the germline V gene. From its cysteine to its phenylalanine, the CDR3 spans 16 amino acids. Just CDR3 DNA is preserved here, 48 bases in frame from base 1. This entry is derived from a study of tumor and adjacent non-tumor tissue in lung cancer (dated by TCRdb to 2016 to 2019). For context, the study as a whole: Of the cohort, 12 patients had adenocarcinoma, 2 had squamous cell carcinoma and 1 had small cell lung cancer. The approximately 15 enrolled patients, of whom some 10 were men and 5 were women, were aged about 31 to 76 years and were diagnosed with TNM stage I to III disease. In total, sequencing yielded 95 million to 150 million productive TCRbeta reads, which works out to an average of approximately 4 million reads per sample. Bulk TCRbeta repertoires were compared between lung tumor tissue and matched distant non-tumor lung tissue obtained from about 16 lung cancer patients. TCRbeta CDR3 sequencing was performed on fewer than 35 paired specimens, with one tumor sample and one normal lung sample collected per patient. What the study reported, not specific to this receptor: Tumor tissue showed significantly greater TCR diversity (inverse Simpson) than normal lung tissue (about 400 vs 150, P = 0.0075, Mann-Whitney U test). TCR diversity was significantly higher in younger patients, and greater tumor TCR diversity was associated with shorter overall survival and shorter disease-free survival. In normal lung, the top 100 clones accounted for a significantly larger cumulative share of the repertoire than in tumor tissue. Neither the sequencing platform nor unique molecular identifiers are mentioned in the methods. Peripheral blood was not sequenced, so blood TCRbeta repertoires were not examined in the lung cancer patients of the study. The cohort had only about 16 patients, and the authors noted that larger samples and more detailed clinical data are needed.

RNA was extracted from bulk unsorted tissue and checked for quality with a NanoDrop ND-1000 and an Agilent 2100. All donors had newly diagnosed lung cancer, had not received prior chemotherapy, and were admitted for thoracic surgery in China between August and November 2014. Anyone who had undergone radiotherapy or chemotherapy before, or who had another cancer at the same time, was left out of the study. Pieces of surgical tissue measuring 1-2 cm3 were kept in RNAlater solution and stored at -80 degrees C until use. The library relied on multiplex PCR. The sequencer listed for this sample is Illumina HiSeq 2500. TCRbeta libraries were constructed through three rounds of nested PCR with primers (Table S4) according to protocols adapted from ARM-PCR. Before sequencing, PCR products of 200-500 bp were excised from the gel and purified with the QIAquick gel extraction kit. In the original analysis: Trimmomatic was used to clean the reads, FLASH merged the cleaned reads into complete CDR3 sequences, and MiTCR assigned the sequences to V(D)J germline segments. VDJtools was used to compute clonal diversity as the inverse Simpson's index. In-frame sequences lacking a premature stop codon were counted as productive reads. The public sequencing data were trimmed at Q25 with fastp and processed into clonotypes with MiXCR by TCRdb, which kept only in-frame beta chains. Rows with a matching CDR3 protein are joined into one entry that keeps the most common DNA and genes. The V and J calls were not made by the authors but by TCRdb's processing. This sample holds fewer than 100,000 distinct CDR3 sequences; over 55% were observed only once. The ten largest clones add up to under 9.5% of the sample.

The chain was built from TRBV14 and TRBJ2-1; the junction holds 8 bases that match TRBD1. The receptor was derived from a woman between 35 and 50 years old with non-small cell lung cancer. Sequenced material: lung tumor tissue. The nucleotides read TGTGCCAACAGCCCCCGGACAGGGTTAATCTACAATGAACAGTTCTTC. It is translated as CANSPRTGLIYNEQFF.